Following are 9 T cell receptor beta chains from one sample sequenced in a study of neurological immune-mediated disorders. TCRdb analysed the 5' RACE reads with MiXCR anew, one entry per CDR3 protein. The data show about 50,000 distinct CDR3 sequences, about 5.6% seen once. Sequencing used CD4+ T cells from blood. These receptors were collected from a woman aged 18-29 years with multiple sclerosis.

This clonotype was seen many times. This CDR3 is CASAKSGTDTQYF. The CDR3 nucleotides are TGTGCCAGCGCCAAAAGCGGCACAGATACGCAGTATTTT. V and J are TRBV12-3 or TRBV12-4 and TRBJ2-3; D is unclear. Trimming left V 8 bases short and J 1 base short, with 10 bases between. This CDR3 has 13 residues.

The V and J genes are TRBV6-5 and TRBJ1-1, with TRBD1 matching over 8 bases. V was pared by 3 bases and J by 8 bases, with 5 bases of the junction left unmatched. This CDR3 contains 13 residues. CDR1 and CDR2 (germline): MNHEY, SVGAGI. The CDR3 sequence is CASSYAGTGEAFF. CDR3 in DNA: TGTGCCAGCAGTTATGCCGGGACAGGAGAAGCTTTCTTT.

The sample holds many counts of this clonotype. The rearrangement joins TRBV20-1 to TRBJ1-4, with no clear D. This CDR3 has 14 amino acids. Trimming took 0 bases from V and 1 from J, leaving 6 bases between them. Germline CDR1 DFQATT, CDR2 SNEGSKA (reference sequence). CDR3 DNA sequence: TGCAGTGCTAGAGAGGCCGGAACTAATGAAAAACTGTTTTTT. Translated: CSAREAGTNEKLFF.

The table lists this clonotype with many counts. The V and J genes are TRBV28 and TRBJ1-4; D possibly corresponds to TRBD1 (6 bases). V dropped 5 bases and J dropped 8 bases, with 21 bases sitting between them. CDR3 length: 16 amino acids. Germline V lookup: CDR1 MDHEN, CDR2 SYDVKM. The CDR3, as DNA: TGTGCCAGCAGTCCATTGGGAGGGGGTTATCAGGAAAAACTGTTTTTT. Its translation: CASSPLGGGYQEKLFF.

This clonotype was seen many times. The chain has TRBV7-6 and TRBJ1-2, with D possibly being TRBD1 (5 bases). Trimming pared 0 bases from V and 4 bases from J, leaving 9 bases between. Looked up from germline, CDR1 is SGHVS and CDR2 is FNYEAQ. This CDR3 is built from 14 residues. The DNA for the CDR3 is TGTGCCAGCAGCTTAGCGGGACTCGGCTATGGCTACACCTTC. Translation gives CASSLAGLGYGYTF.

This clonotype has ten or more counts. The chain links TRBV6-2 or TRBV6-3 to TRBJ1-5; the D gene is possibly TRBD1 (6 bases). CDR1 and CDR2 from the germline V gene are MNHEY and SVGEGT. This CDR3 is built from 14 residues. V was cut by 11 bases and J by 0 bases, with 14 bases left in between. CDR3 loop: CAATGTNSNQPQHF. CDR3 DNA sequence: TGTGCCGCCACCGGGACAAATAGCAATCAGCCCCAGCATTTT.

Many counts were recorded for this clonotype. This sequence joins TRBV25-1 and TRBJ2-1; 8 nucleotides line up with TRBD2. The CDR3 runs to 16 residues. With 5 bases clipped from V and 3 bases from J, the junction kept 9 bases outside the gene matches. The germline gives CDR1 MGHDK, CDR2 SYGVNS. Here the CDR3 reads CASSSQPGLDYNEQFF. Written as DNA, the CDR3 is TGTGCCAGCAGTTCCCAACCGGGACTAGACTACAATGAGCAGTTCTTC.

This clonotype was recorded many times. This sequence joins TRBV20-1 and TRBJ2-3; TRBD1 aligns across 7 bases. The trim removed 4 bases at V and 2 bases at J, leaving 6 bases unmatched. Per the germline V gene, CDR1 is DFQATT and CDR2 is SNEGSKA (reference sequence). The CDR3 contains 14 residues. For the CDR3, the DNA is TGCAGTGCTAAAAGGGGGCCGCCCACAGATACGCAGTATTTT. Amino acids: CSAKRGPPTDTQYF.

The sample holds many counts of this clonotype. This chain uses TRBV7-9 with TRBJ1-2; D is undetermined. Germline V lookup: CDR1 SEHNR, CDR2 FQNEAQ (reference sequence). Trimming left V 1 base short and J 7 bases short, with 7 bases between. The CDR3 has 12 amino acids. CDR3 amino acids: CASSLGFPGYTF. The CDR3 DNA reads TGTGCCAGCAGCTTAGGATTCCCTGGCTACACCTTC.